The TCR beta chain under discussion was sequenced for a study of T cell changes during pregnancy in multiple sclerosis. V was cut by 6 bases and J by 2 bases, with 7 bases left in between. Germline assignment: CDR1 ENHRY and CDR2 SYGVKD. The CDR3 runs 13 residues. TCRdb keeps only in-frame clones here, not all; method: immunoSEQ multiplex PCR. This sample has about 26,000 clones, with roughly 87% found just once. The chain carries TRBV10-3 and TRBJ2-2; a weak D match, TRBD2 (6 bases). Sequencing was performed on CD8+ T cells from peripheral blood mononuclear cells, taken in the second trimester of pregnancy. The sequence derives from a female donor with multiple sclerosis, enrolled in a pregnancy study. CDR3 sequence (DNA): TGTGCCATCAGCGGGAGTAACACCGGGGAGCTGTTTTTT. Its protein product is CAISGSNTGELFF.